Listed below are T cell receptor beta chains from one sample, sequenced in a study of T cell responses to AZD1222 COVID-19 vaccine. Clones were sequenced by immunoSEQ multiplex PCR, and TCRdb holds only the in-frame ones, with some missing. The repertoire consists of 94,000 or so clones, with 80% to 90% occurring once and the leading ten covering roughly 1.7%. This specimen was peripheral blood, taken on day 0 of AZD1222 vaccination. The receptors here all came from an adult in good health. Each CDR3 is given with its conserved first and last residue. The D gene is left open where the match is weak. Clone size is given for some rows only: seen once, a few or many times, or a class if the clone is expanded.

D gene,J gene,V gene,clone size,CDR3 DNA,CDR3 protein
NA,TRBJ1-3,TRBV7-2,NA,TGTGCCAGCAGCTTAGGGTTCAGCTCTGGAAACACCATATATTTT,CASSLGFSSGNTIYF
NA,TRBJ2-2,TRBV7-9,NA,TGTGCCAGCAGCTTAAGGAGGAACACCGGGGAGCTGTTTTTT,CASSLRRNTGELFF
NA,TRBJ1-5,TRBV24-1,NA,TGTGCCACCAGTGGTTTGGGATCCACGCAGCCCCAGCATTTT,CATSGLGSTQPQHF
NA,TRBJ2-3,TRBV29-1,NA,TGCAGCGTTGAAGACAGAGAAAGCACAGATACGCAGTATTTT,CSVEDRESTDTQYF
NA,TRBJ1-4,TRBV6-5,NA,TGTGCCAGCAGTTACGAAGGTGAAAAACTGTTTTTT,CASSYEGEKLFF
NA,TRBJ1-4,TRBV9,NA,TGTGCCAGCAGCGTAGGGGGACGGCGAAATGAAAAACTGTTTTTT,CASSVGGRRNEKLFF
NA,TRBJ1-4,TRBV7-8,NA,TGTGCCAGCAGCTTAGTTATCGGGGGAGCTAATGAAAAACTGTTTTTT,CASSLVIGGANEKLFF
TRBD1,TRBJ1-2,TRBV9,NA,TGTGCCAGCAGCGTCTCGGGGCAGGGGGCTAACTATGGCTACACCTTC,CASSVSGQGANYGYTF
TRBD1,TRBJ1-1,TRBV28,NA,TGTGCCAGCAGTTTTTTACAGGGGGCTTCAGCTGAAGCTTTCTTT,CASSFLQGASAEAFF
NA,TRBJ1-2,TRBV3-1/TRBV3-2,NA,TGTGCCAGCAGCCAAGGTCAAGGGGGGCCGAGTGGCTACACCTTC,CASSQGQGGPSGYTF
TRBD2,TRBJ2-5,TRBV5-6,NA,TGTGCCAGCAGCTTGGGGGGTAGCGGGGCACAAGAGACCCAGTACTTC,CASSLGGSGAQETQYF
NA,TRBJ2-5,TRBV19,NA,TGTGCCAGTAGGGAACAGGGAGGCCTACCAGAGACCCAGTACTTC,CASREQGGLPETQYF
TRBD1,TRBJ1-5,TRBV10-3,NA,TGTGCCATCAGACCGGGACAGGGAAAAAATCAGCCCCAGCATTTT,CAIRPGQGKNQPQHF
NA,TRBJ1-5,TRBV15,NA,TGTGCCACCAGCAGAGATCTCGTTCCCAATCAGCCCCAGCATTTT,CATSRDLVPNQPQHF
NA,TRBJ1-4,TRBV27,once,TGTGCCAGCAGTTTATTCCCGGACCCGGGATCTGAAAAACTGTTTTTT,CASSLFPDPGSEKLFF
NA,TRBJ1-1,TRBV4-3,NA,TGCGCCAGCAGCCAAGATCGGAGACAGATTAAAGCTTTCTTT,CASSQDRRQIKAFF
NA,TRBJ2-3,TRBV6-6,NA,TGTGCCAGCAGTACATACGGGGGAGTACCAGATACGCAGTATTTT,CASSTYGGVPDTQYF
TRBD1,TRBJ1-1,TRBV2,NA,TGTGCCAGCGGACTGACAGGGGGGAACACTGAAGCTTTCTTT,CASGLTGGNTEAFF
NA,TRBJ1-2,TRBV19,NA,TGTGCCAGTAGTCAACAAGGGACCAGCTATGGCTACACCTTC,CASSQQGTSYGYTF
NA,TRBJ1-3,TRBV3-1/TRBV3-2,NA,TGTGCCAGCAGCCAAGGGGGGACGGGAAACACCATATATTTT,CASSQGGTGNTIYF
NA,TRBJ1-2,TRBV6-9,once,TGTGCCAGCAGTGTTCGCCGTACCAGGGCTTTCTATGGCTACACCTTC,CASSVRRTRAFYGYTF
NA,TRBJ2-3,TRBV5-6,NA,TGTGCCAGCAGCTTTGGTGGGGCGAGGGCTTGGGCAGATACGCAGTATTTT,CASSFGGARAWADTQYF
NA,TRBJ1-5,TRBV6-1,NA,TGTGCCAGCAGTGAAGCTAGGGGTTATAGCAATCAGCCCCAGCATTTT,CASSEARGYSNQPQHF
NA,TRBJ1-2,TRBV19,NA,TGTGCCACCGCCCCTGACCGAAATGACAGGCGAGCTAACTATGGCTACACCTTC,CATAPDRNDRRANYGYTF
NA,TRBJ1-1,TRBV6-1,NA,TGTGCCAGCAGTGAAGCAAGGGGAGGCAGGGAAGCTTTCTTT,CASSEARGGREAFF
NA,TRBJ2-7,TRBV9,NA,TGTGCCAGCAGCGTAGGACATGGCCACTCCTACGAGCAGTACTTC,CASSVGHGHSYEQYF